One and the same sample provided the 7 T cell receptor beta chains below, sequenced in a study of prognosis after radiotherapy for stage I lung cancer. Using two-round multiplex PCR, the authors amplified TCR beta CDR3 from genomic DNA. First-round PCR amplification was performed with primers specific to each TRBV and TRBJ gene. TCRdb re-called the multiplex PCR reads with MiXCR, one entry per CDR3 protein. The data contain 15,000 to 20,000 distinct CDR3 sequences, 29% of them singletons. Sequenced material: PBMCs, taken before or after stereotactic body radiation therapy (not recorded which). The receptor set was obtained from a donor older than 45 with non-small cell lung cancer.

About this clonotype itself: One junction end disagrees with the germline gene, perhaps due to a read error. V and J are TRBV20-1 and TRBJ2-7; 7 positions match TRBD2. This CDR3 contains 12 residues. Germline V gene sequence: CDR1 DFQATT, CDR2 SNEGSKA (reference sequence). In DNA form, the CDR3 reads TGCAGTGGACTAGCTGGGACCTACGATCAGTACTTC. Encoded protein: CSGLAGTYDQYF.

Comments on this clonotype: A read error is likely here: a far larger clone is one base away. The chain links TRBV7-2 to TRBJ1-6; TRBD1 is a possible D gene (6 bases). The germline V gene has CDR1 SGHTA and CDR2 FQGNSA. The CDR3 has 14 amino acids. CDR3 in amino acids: CASSLGAWDTETFF. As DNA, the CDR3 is TGTGCCAGCAGCCTGGGGGCGTGGGACACTGAAACTTTCTTT. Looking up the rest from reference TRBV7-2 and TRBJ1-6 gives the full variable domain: GAGVSQSPSNKVTEKGKDVELRCDPISGHTALYWYRQSLGQGLEFLIYFQGNSAPDKSGLPSDRFSAERTGGSVSTLTIQRTQQEDSAVYLCASSLGAWDTETFFGNGTRLTVT.

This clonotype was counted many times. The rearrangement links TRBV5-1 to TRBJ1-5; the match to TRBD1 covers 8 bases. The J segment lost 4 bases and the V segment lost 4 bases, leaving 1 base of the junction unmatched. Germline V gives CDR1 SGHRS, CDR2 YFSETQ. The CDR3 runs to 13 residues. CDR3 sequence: CASSRTGNQPQHF. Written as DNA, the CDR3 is TGCGCCAGCAGCCGGACAGGGAATCAGCCCCAGCATTTT.

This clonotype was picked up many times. In DNA form, the CDR3 reads TGCAGTGCTAGAGTTGTTAGCGGGAGGATCCCAGATACGCAGTATTTT. It yields the protein CSARVVSGRIPDTQYF. V gene TRBV20-1 combines with J gene TRBJ2-3; 10 bases match TRBD2. CDR1 DFQATT and CDR2 SNEGSKA come from the germline V gene (reference sequence). CDR3 size: 16 residues. J was trimmed by 4 bases and V by 1 base; bases with no gene match: 8.

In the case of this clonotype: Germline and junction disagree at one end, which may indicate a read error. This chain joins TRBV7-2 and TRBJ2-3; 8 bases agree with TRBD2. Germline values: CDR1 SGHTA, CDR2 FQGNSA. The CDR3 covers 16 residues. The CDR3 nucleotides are TGTGCCATCAGCATTGTAGCGGGGCCCGTCACAGATACGCTGTATTTT. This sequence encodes CAISIVAGPVTDTLYF.

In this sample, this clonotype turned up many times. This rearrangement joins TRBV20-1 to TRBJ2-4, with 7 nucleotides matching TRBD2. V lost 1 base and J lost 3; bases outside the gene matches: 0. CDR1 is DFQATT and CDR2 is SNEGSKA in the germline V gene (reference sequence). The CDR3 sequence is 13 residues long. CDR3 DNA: TGCAGTGCTAGAGCGGGGGGCAAAAACATTCAGTACTTC. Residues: CSARAGGKNIQYF.

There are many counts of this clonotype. The DNA for the CDR3 is TGTGCCAGCAGCTTAGTGGCAGGGGGGACAACTTTCAAAAACATTCAGTACTTC. This translates into CASSLVAGGTTFKNIQYF. This chain links TRBV7-2 with TRBJ2-4, with D maybe TRBD1 (7 bases). The CDR3 covers 18 residues. Per the germline V gene, CDR1 is SGHTA and CDR2 is FQGNSA. V lost 1 base, J lost 3 bases, and 19 bases lay in between.